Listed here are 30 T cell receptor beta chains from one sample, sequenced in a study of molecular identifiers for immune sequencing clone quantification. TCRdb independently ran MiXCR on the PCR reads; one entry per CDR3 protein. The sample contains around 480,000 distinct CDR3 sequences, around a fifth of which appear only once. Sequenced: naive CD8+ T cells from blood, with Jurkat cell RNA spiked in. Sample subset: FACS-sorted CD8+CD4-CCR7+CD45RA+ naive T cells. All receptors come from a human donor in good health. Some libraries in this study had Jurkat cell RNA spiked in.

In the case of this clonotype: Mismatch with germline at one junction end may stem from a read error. CDR3 nucleotide sequence: TGTGCCAGTAGTATAGGGCAGCCCGGGGAGCTGTCTTTT. This sequence encodes CASSIGQPGELSF. This chain connects TRBV19 to TRBJ2-2; perhaps TRBD2 as D (5 bases). CDR1 and CDR2 from the germline V gene are LNHDA and SQIVND (reference sequence). The CDR3 contains 13 residues. The full variable domain, its missing parts supplied by reference TRBV19 and TRBJ2-2, is DGGITQSPKYLFRKEGQNVTLSCEQNLNHDAMYWYRQDPGQGLRLIYYSQIVNDFQKGDIAEGYSVSREKKESFPLTVTSAQKNPTAFYLCASSIGQPGELSFGEGSRLTVL.

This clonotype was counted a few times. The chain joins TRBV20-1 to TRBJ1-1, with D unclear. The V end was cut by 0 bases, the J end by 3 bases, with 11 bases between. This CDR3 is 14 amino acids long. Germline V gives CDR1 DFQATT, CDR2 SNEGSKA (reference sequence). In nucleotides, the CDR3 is TGCAGTGCTAGAGATGTTGGGGAGGACACTGAAGCTTTCTTT. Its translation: CSARDVGEDTEAFF.

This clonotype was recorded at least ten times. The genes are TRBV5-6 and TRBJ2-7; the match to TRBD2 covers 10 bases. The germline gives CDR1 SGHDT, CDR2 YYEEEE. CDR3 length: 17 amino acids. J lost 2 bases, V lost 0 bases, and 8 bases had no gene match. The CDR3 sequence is CASSLDPGLAFTYEQYF. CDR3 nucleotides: TGTGCCAGCAGCTTGGACCCGGGACTAGCGTTTACCTACGAGCAGTACTTC.

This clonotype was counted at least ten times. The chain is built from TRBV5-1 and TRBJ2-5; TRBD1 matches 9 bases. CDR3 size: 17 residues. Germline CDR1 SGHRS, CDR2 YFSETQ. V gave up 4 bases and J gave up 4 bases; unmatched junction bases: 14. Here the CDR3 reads CASSLTQGARVGETQYF. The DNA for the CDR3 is TGCGCCAGCAGCCTAACACAGGGGGCACGGGTTGGAGAGACCCAGTACTTC.

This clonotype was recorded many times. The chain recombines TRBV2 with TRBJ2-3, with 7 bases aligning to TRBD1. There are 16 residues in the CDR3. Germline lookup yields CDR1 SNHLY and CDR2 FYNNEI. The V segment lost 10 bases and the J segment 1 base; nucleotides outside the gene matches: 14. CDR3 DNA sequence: TGTGCCACCTTTCCTGAGAGGGGGCTAGGCACAGATACGCAGTATTTT. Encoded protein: CATFPERGLGTDTQYF.

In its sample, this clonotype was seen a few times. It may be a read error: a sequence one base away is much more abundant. This chain's CDR3 is CASSYSGQDEQYF. The CDR3 coding sequence is TGTGCCAGCAGTTACTCCGGACAGGACGAGCAGTACTTC. The chain links TRBV6-5 to TRBJ2-7; 7 bases line up with TRBD1. Germline CDR1 and CDR2: MNHEY and SVGAGI. CDR3 size: 13 residues. After removal of 0 bases from V and 5 bases from J, the junction contained 1 base not matched to a gene.

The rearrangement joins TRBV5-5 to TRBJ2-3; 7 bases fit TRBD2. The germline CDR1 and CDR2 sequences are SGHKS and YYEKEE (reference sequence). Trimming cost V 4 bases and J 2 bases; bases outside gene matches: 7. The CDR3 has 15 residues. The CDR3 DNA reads TGTGCCAGCAGCCGCGAGCGGGAATCCACAGATACGCAGTATTTT. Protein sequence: CASSRERESTDTQYF.

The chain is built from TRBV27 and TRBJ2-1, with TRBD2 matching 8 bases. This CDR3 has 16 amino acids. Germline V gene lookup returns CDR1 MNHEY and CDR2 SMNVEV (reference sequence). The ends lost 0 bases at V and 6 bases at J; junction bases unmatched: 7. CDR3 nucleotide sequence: TGTGCCAGCAGTTTATCGAGGACCGGGAGGGGCAATGAGCAGTTCTTC. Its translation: CASSLSRTGRGNEQFF.

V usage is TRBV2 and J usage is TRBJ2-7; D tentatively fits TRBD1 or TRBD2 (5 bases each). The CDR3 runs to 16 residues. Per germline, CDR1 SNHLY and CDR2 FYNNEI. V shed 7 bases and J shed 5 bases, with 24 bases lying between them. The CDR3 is CASKMTTGTWPNEQYF. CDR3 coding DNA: TGTGCCAGCAAAATGACTACAGGAACGTGGCCTAACGAGCAGTACTTC.

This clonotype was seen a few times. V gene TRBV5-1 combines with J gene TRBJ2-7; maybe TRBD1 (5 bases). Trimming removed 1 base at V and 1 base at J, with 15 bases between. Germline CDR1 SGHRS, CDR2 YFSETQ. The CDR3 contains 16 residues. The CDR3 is CASSLYGTGQSYEQYF. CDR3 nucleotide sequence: TGCGCCAGCAGCTTGTACGGCACAGGACAATCCTACGAGCAGTACTTC.

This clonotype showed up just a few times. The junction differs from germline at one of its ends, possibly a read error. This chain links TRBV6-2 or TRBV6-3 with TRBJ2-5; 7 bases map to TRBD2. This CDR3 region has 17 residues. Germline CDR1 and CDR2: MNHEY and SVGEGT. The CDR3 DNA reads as TGTGTCAGCAGTTACTTAGTCGTCCAGGGAGGGCGAGAGACCCAGTACTTC. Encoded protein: CVSSYLVVQGGRETQYF.

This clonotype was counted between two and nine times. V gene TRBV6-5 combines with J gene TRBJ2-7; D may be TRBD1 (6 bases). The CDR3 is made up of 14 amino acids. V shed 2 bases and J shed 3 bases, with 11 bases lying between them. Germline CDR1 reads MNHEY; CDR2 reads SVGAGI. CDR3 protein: CASSYQTGGYEQYF. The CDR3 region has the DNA TGTGCCAGCAGTTACCAGACAGGCGGCTACGAGCAGTACTTC.

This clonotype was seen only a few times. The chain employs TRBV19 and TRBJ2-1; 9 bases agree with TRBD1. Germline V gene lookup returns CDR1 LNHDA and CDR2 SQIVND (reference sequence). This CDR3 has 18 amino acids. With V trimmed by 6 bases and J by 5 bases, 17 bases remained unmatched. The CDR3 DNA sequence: TGTGCCAGTAGATCCTATCGCCGTCCGAGGACAGGGGACAATGAGCAGTTCTTC. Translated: CASRSYRRPRTGDNEQFF. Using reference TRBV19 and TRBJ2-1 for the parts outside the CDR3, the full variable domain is DGGITQSPKYLFRKEGQNVTLSCEQNLNHDAMYWYRQDPGQGLRLIYYSQIVNDFQKGDIAEGYSVSREKKESFPLTVTSAQKNPTAFYLCASRSYRRPRTGDNEQFFGPGTRLTVL.

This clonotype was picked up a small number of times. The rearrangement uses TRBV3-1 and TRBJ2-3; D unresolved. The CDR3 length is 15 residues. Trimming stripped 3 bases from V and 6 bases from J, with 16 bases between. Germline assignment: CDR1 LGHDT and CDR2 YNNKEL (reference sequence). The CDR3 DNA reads TGTGCCAGCAGCCAGACCTGGTGGCCCCAGGATACGCAGTATTTT. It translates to CASSQTWWPQDTQYF.

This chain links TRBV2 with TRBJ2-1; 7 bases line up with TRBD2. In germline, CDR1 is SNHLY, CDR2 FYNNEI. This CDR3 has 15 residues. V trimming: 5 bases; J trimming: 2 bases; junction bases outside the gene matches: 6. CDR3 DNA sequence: TGTGCCAGCAGTCTAGCGGCCAGGGCCTACAATGAGCAGTTCTTC. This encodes CASSLAARAYNEQFF.

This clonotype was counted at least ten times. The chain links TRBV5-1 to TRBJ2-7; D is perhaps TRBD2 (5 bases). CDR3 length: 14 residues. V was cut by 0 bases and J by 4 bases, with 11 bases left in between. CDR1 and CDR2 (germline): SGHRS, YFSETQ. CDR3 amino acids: CASSLAGKLYEQYF. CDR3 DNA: TGCGCCAGCAGCTTGGCGGGAAAATTGTACGAGCAGTACTTC.

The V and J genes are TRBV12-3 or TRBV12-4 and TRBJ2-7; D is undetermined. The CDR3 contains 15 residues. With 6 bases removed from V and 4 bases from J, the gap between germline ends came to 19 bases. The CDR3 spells CASSRSVNRFYEQYF. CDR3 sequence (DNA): TGTGCCAGCAGCCGAAGTGTCAACCGGTTTTACGAGCAGTACTTC.

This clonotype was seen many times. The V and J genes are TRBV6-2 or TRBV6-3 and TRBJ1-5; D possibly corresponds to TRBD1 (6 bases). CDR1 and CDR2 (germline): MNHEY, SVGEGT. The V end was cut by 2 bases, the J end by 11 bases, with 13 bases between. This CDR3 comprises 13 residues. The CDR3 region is CASSYGGEMTQHF. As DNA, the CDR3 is TGTGCCAGCAGTTACGGGGGCGAGATGACCCAGCATTTT.

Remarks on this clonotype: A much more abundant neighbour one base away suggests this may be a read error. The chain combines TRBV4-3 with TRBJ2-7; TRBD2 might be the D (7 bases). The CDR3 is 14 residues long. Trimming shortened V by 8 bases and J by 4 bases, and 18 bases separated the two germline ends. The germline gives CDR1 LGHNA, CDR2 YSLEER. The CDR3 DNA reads TGCGCCAGCGGCCCTGTACAGGGAGGGTACGAGCAGTACTTC. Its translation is CASGPVQGGYEQYF.

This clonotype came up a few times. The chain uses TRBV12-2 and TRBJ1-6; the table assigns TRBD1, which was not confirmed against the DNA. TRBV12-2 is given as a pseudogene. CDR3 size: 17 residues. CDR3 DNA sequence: TGTGCAAGTCGCTTAGCGGGACGGGGGCAACGTAATTCACCCCTCCACTTT. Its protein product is CASRLAGRGQRNSPLHF.

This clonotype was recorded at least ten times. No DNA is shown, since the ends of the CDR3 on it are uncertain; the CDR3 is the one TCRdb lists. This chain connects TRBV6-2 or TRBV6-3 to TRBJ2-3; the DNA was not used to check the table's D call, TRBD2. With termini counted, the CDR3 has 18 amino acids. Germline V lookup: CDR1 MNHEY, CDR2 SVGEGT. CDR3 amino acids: CASSLRLEREVDTDTQYF.

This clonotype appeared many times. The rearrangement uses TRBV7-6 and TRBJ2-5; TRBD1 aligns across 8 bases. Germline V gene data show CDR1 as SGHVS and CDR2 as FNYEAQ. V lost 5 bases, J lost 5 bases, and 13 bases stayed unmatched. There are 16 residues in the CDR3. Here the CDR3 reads CASSPQTGALLETQYF. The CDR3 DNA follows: TGTGCCAGCAGCCCCCAGACAGGGGCACTTCTCGAGACCCAGTACTTC.

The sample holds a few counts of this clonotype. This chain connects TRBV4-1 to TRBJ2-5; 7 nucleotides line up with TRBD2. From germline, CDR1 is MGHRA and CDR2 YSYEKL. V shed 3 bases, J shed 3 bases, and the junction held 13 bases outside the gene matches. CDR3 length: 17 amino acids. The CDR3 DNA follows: TGCGCCAGCAGCCAGCCAAGTAGAGCGGCGGGGGAAGAGACCCAGTACTTC. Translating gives CASSQPSRAAGEETQYF.

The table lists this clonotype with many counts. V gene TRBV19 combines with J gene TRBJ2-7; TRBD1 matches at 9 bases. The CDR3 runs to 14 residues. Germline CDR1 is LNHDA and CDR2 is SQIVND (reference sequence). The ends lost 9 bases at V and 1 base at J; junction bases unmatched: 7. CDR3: CASSIGTGSYEQYF. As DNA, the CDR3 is TGTGCCAGCAGCATAGGGACAGGGTCCTACGAGCAGTACTTC.

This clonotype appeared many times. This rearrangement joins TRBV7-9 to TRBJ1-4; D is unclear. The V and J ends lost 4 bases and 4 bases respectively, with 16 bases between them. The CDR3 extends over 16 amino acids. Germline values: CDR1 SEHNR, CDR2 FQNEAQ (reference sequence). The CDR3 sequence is CASSYPVGGFNEKLFF. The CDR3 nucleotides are TGTGCCAGCAGCTATCCAGTAGGCGGTTTTAATGAAAAACTGTTTTTT. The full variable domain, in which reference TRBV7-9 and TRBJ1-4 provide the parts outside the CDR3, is DTGVSQNPRHKITKRGQNVTFRCDPISEHNRLYWYRQTLGQGPEFLTYFQNEAQLEKSRLLSDRFSAERPKGSFSTLEIQRTEQGDSAMYLCASSYPVGGFNEKLFFGSGTQLSVL.

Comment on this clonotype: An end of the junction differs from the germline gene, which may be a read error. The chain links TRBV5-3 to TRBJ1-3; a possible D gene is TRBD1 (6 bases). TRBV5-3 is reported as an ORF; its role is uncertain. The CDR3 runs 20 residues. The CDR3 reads CASSSGIGSGVLGARNTIYF. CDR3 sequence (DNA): TGTGCCAGCAGCTCGGGGATCGGGTCAGGGGTTTTGGGAGCCCGAAACACCATATATTTT.

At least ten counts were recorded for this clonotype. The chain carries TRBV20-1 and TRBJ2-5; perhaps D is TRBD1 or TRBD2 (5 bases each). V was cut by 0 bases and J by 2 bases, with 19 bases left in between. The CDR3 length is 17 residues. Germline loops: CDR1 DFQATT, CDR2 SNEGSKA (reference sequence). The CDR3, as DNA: TGCAGTGCTAGAGAGTGGGGGACCGCGGATTATCAAGAGACCCAGTACTTC. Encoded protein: CSAREWGTADYQETQYF.

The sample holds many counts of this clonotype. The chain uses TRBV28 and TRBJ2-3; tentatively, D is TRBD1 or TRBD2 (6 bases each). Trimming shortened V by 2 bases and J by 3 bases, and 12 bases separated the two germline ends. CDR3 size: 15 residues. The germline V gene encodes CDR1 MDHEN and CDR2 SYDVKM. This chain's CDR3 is CASSLGKGGTDTQYF. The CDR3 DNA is TGTGCCAGCAGTTTAGGGAAGGGGGGTACAGATACGCAGTATTTT.

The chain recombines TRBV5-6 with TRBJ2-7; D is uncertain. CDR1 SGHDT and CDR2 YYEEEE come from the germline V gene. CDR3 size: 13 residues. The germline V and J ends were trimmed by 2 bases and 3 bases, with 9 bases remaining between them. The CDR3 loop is CASSFAQSYEQYF. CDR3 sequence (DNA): TGTGCCAGCAGCTTCGCCCAGAGCTACGAGCAGTACTTC.

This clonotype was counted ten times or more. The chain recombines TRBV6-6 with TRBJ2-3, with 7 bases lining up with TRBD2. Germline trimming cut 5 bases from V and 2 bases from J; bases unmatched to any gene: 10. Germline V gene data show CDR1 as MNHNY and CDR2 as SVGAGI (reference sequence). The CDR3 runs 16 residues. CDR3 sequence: CASSPGVAGITDTQYF. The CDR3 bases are TGTGCCAGCAGTCCCGGAGTAGCGGGTATCACAGATACGCAGTATTTT.